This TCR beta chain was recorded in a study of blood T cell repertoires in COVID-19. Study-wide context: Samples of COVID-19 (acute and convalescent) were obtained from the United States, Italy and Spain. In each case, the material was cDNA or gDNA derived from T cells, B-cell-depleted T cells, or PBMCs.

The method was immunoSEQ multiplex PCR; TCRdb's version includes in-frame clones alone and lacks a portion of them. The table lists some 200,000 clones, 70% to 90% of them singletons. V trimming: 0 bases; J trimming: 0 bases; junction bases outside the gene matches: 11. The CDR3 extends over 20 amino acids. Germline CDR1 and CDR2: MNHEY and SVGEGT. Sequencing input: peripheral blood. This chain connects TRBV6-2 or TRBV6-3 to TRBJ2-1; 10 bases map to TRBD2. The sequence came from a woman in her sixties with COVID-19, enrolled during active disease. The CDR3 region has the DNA TGTGCCAGCAGTTACTCGGCTAGCGGGAGTCAGTGGAGCTCCTACAATGAGCAGTTCTTC. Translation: CASSYSASGSQWSSYNEQFF.